The rows below give T cell receptor beta chains drawn from one sample of a study of identical twins. Via MiXCR, TCRdb re-called the 5' RACE reads, giving one row per CDR3 protein. The data contain some 730,000 distinct CDR3 sequences, around a sixth of them singletons. In addition, the sample was reused for a study of T cells expressing NK-cell markers.

The sequencing sample was made of PBMCs. These receptor sequences come from a woman between 18 and 30 years old in good health. Both conserved end residues are part of each CDR3. The size of a clone is reported for some rows only, either as once, few or many, or as a class for expanded clones.

j_gene,abundance,v_gene,CDR3aa
TRBJ2-1,few,TRBV5-1,CASMIQGPLNFNEQFF
TRBJ1-5,few,TRBV12-3/TRBV12-4,CASSFFPVRQPQHF
TRBJ2-1,.,TRBV5-5,CASSRDPSYNEQFF
TRBJ2-7,many,TRBV12-3/TRBV12-4,CASSQQGTYEQYF
TRBJ2-2,.,TRBV7-6,CASSLHPSIGTGELFF
TRBJ2-1,.,TRBV2,CASSDVSSHEQFF
TRBJ1-1,few,TRBV12-3/TRBV12-4,CASSLVGGVTEAFF
TRBJ2-1,.,TRBV12-3/TRBV12-4,CASDRKAGGPTEQFF
TRBJ1-1,many,TRBV5-1,CASSLAGWEAFF
TRBJ1-5,many,TRBV7-2,CASSRLGGDQPQHF
TRBJ2-1,once,TRBV30,CAREGGGGSYNEQFF
TRBJ1-2,.,TRBV9,CASSVAAGGNYGYTF
TRBJ1-1,.,TRBV12-3/TRBV12-4,CASSNRRDIGAFF
TRBJ1-4,.,TRBV5-6,CASSFILDEKLFF
TRBJ2-1,.,TRBV6-5,CASSYSAGAYNEHFF
TRBJ2-5,.,TRBV29-1,CSCRVLQETQYF
TRBJ2-3,.,TRBV11-3,CASSMLLEDTQYF
TRBJ2-7,.,TRBV5-1,CASSLGDRGGSDYEQYF
TRBJ2-3,few,TRBV20-1,CSARDIAGGDTQYF
TRBJ2-5,.,TRBV10-3,CAISDQKETQYF
TRBJ1-2,.,TRBV9,CASSQRDYGYTF
TRBJ2-2,few,TRBV15,CATSRGAGIMTGELFF
TRBJ1-2,few,TRBV5-1,CASSVYRNGGDDGYTF
TRBJ1-5,many,TRBV12-3/TRBV12-4,CASGTGNQPQHF
TRBJ2-3,few,TRBV12-3/TRBV12-4,CASSPGLNTQYF
TRBJ2-7,.,TRBV10-3,CAIRLADPYEQYF
TRBJ2-1,.,TRBV29-1,CSARFKPGYNEQFF
TRBJ1-1,.,TRBV12-3/TRBV12-4,CASSFQDRNTEAFF
TRBJ2-7,.,TRBV7-6,CASSLAAGGPNEQYF
TRBJ2-7,few,TRBV10-1,CASSRFKGTNYEQYF
TRBJ2-7,.,TRBV6-5,CASTGWNEQYF
TRBJ1-5,few,TRBV20-1,CSALDRVNQPQHF
TRBJ2-1,few,TRBV7-2,CASSLFQGYNEQFF
TRBJ2-1,.,TRBV30,CAWNSQTSGKQFF
TRBJ1-2,.,TRBV7-2,CASGGGPWDGYTF
TRBJ1-2,.,TRBV5-6,CASSLKSTGYTF
TRBJ2-7,.,TRBV29-1,CSAYTAYEQYF
TRBJ2-5,few,TRBV18,CASSLQPSGQETQYF